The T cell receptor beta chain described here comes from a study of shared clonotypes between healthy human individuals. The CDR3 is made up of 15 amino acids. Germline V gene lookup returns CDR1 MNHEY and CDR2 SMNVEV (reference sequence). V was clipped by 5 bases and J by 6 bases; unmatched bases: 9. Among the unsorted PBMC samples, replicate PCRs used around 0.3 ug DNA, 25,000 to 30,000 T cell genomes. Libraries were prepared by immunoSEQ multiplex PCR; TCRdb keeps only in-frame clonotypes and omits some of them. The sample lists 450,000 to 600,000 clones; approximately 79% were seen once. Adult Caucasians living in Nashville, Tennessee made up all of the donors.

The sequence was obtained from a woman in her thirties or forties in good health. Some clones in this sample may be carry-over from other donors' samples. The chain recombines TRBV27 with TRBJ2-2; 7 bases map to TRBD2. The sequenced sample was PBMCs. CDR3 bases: TGTGCCAGCAGTGGATCTGGGGGAGGGTCCGGGGAGCTGTTTTTT. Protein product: CASSGSGGGSGELFF.